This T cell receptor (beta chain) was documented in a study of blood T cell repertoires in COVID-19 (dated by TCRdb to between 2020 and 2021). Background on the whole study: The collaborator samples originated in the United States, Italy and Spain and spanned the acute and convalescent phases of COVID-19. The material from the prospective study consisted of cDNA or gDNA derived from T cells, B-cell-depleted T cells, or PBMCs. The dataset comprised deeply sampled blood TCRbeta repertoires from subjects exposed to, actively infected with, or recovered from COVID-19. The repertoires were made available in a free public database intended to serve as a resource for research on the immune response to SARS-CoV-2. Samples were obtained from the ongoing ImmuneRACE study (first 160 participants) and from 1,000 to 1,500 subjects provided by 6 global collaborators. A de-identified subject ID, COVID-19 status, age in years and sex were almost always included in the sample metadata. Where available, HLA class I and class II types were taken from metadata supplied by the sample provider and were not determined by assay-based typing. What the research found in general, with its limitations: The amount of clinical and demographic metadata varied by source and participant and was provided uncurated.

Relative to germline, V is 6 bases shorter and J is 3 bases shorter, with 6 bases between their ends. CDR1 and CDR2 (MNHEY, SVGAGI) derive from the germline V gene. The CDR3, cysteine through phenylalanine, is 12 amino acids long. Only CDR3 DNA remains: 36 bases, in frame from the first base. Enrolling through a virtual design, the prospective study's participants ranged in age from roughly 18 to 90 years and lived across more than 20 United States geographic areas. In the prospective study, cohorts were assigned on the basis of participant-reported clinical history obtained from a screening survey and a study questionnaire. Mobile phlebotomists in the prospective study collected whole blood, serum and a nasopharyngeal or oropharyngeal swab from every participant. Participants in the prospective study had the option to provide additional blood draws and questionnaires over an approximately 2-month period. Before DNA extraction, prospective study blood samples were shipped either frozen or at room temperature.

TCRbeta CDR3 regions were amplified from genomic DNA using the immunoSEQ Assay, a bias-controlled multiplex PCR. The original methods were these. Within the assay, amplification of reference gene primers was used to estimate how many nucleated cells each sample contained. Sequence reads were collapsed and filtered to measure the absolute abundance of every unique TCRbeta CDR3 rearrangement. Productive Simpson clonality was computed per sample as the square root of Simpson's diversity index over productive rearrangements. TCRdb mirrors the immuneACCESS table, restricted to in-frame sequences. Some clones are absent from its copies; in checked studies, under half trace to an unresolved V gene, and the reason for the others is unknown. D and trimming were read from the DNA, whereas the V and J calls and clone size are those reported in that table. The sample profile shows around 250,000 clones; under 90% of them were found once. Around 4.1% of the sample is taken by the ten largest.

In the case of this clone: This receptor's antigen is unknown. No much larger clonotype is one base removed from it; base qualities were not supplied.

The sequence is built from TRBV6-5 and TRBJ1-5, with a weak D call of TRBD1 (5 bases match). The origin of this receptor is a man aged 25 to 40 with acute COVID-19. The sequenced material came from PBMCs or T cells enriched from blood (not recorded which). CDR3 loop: CASRGANQPQHF. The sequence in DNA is TGTGCCAGCAGAGGGGCCAATCAGCCCCAGCATTTT.